The 24 T cell receptor beta chains listed next were all sequenced from one sample in a study of blood T cell repertoires in COVID-19. This table comes from immunoSEQ multiplex PCR, and its TCRdb copy is limited to in-frame clones, with some not included. The sample holds roughly 16,000 clones, under 85% seen once. Sequenced material: peripheral blood. The receptors originated from a man aged 65-85 years with active or convalescent COVID-19.

The chain is built from TRBV7-2 and TRBJ1-1; D is uncertain. The CDR3 spans 13 residues. Trimming took 4 bases from V and 5 from J, leaving 11 bases between them. Germline loops: CDR1 SGHTA, CDR2 FQGNSA. The CDR3 DNA follows: TGTGCCAGCAGCTGGCTGGTGAGGACTGAAGCTTTCTTT. It translates to CASSWLVRTEAFF.

This chain uses TRBV28 with TRBJ2-1, with 9 nucleotides matching TRBD2. Germline lookup yields CDR1 MDHEN and CDR2 SYDVKM. The CDR3 loop spans 15 amino acids. Trimming took 4 bases from V and 5 from J; bases not matched to a gene: 6. The CDR3 reads CASSYLAGQNNEQFF. CDR3 in DNA: TGTGCCAGCAGTTACCTAGCGGGACAGAACAATGAGCAGTTCTTC. The variable domain in full, completed from reference TRBV28 and TRBJ2-1, reads DVKVTQSSRYLVKRTGEKVFLECVQDMDHENMFWYRQDPGLGLRLIYFSYDVKMKEKGDIPEGYSVSREKKERFSLILESASTNQTSMYLCASSYLAGQNNEQFFGPGTRLTVL.

This sequence joins TRBV9 and TRBJ2-3; D call uncertain. The CDR3 covers 15 residues. The V end was cut by 2 bases, the J end by 0 bases, with 10 bases between. The germline V gene encodes CDR1 SGDLS and CDR2 YYNGEE. The CDR3 DNA sequence: TGTGCCAGCAGCGTTTCAGTCCCTAGCACAGATACGCAGTATTTT. It is translated as CASSVSVPSTDTQYF.

CDR3 sequence (DNA): TGTGCCAGCAGTTTTATTTCTAGCGGGGCCCAAGAGACCCAGTACTTC. Residues: CASSFISSGAQETQYF. The chain recombines TRBV28 with TRBJ2-5, with 9 bases aligning to TRBD2. With 3 bases clipped from V and 1 base from J, the junction kept 6 bases outside the gene matches. The germline gives CDR1 MDHEN, CDR2 SYDVKM. The CDR3 length is 16 residues.

The J gene is TRBJ1-2, the V gene TRBV5-1; a weak D match, TRBD1 (5 bases). This CDR3 has 14 amino acids. Trimming shortened V by 4 bases and J by 2 bases, and 12 bases separated the two germline ends. The V gene's germline CDR1 is SGHRS and CDR2 YFSETQ. The CDR3: CASSTSGGNYGYTF. DNA for the CDR3: TGCGCCAGCAGCACTAGCGGGGGAAACTATGGCTACACCTTC.

The chain employs TRBV12-3 or TRBV12-4 and TRBJ2-7; 7 bases line up with TRBD1. The junction had 9 bases not matched to a gene; V was cut back by 6 bases and J by 10 bases. The CDR3 consists of 12 residues. CDR3 in DNA: TGTGCCAGCAGGTCGCTGAGGGACAGCCAGTACTTC. It is translated as CASRSLRDSQYF.

The rearrangement joins TRBV25-1 to TRBJ2-5, with TRBD1 matching 7 bases. V dropped 3 bases and J dropped 1; count of bases not matched to a gene: 5. Germline V gene data show CDR1 as MGHDK and CDR2 as SYGVNS. The CDR3 spans 15 residues. CDR3 coding DNA: TGTGCCAGCAGTGACTTACAGGGGATCCAAGAGACCCAGTACTTC. The encoded protein is CASSDLQGIQETQYF.

V usage is TRBV6-5 and J usage is TRBJ2-1; TRBD2 matches at 9 bases. There are 15 residues in the CDR3. V was clipped by 6 bases and J by 4 bases; unmatched bases: 7. The germline gives CDR1 MNHEY, CDR2 SVGAGI. The CDR3 DNA is TGTGCCAGCAGCCAGCTAGCGGGAACATACAATGAGCAGTTCTTC. This codes for CASSQLAGTYNEQFF.

V is TRBV19 and J is TRBJ1-5; weak D call: TRBD1 (5 bases). CDR1 is LNHDA and CDR2 is SQIVND in the germline V gene (reference sequence). CDR3 size: 14 residues. Trimming left V 3 bases short and J 4 bases short, with 10 bases between. The CDR3 here is CASSIREGNQPQHF. The CDR3 DNA reads as TGTGCCAGTAGTATCAGGGAGGGAAATCAGCCCCAGCATTTT. Using reference TRBV19 and TRBJ1-5 for the parts outside the CDR3, the full variable domain is DGGITQSPKYLFRKEGQNVTLSCEQNLNHDAMYWYRQDPGQGLRLIYYSQIVNDFQKGDIAEGYSVSREKKESFPLTVTSAQKNPTAFYLCASSIREGNQPQHFGDGTRLSIL.

V is TRBV7-2 and J is TRBJ1-1, with a tentative D call TRBD1 (5 bases). The germline CDR1 and CDR2 sequences are SGHTA and FQGNSA. V lost 7 bases and J lost 0, with 9 bases in between. The CDR3 is made up of 13 amino acids. CDR3 nucleotide sequence: TGTGCCAGCAAGGGCAGGGTGAACACTGAAGCTTTCTTT. Protein: CASKGRVNTEAFF.

Here the CDR3 DNA reads TGTGCCACCAGCAGACCAGGAACTCGGTCCGACGAGCAGTACTTC. As protein: CATSRPGTRSDEQYF. J is TRBJ2-7 and V is TRBV15; D gene unclear. The CDR3 has 15 residues. V was trimmed by 2 bases and J by 5 bases, leaving 16 bases between them. Germline lookup yields CDR1 LNHNV and CDR2 YYDKDF (reference sequence). The variable domain in full, completed from reference TRBV15 and TRBJ2-7, reads DAMVIQNPRYQVTQFGKPVTLSCSQTLNHNVMYWYQQKSSQAPKLLFHYYDKDFNNEADTPDNFQSRRPNTSFCFLDIRSPGLGDTAMYLCATSRPGTRSDEQYFGPGTRLTVT.

This clone was counted a few times. The rearrangement joins TRBV5-7 to TRBJ2-7, with 10 bases aligning to TRBD2. TRBV5-7 carries the ORF label, with uncertain function. This CDR3 region has 18 residues. The trim removed 4 bases at V and 7 bases at J, leaving 20 bases unmatched. CDR3 amino acids: CASSHLPYSGLAGAEQYF. DNA for the CDR3: TGTGCCAGCAGCCATTTGCCATACTCAGGGCTAGCGGGGGCGGAGCAGTACTTC.

This chain links TRBV4-3 with TRBJ2-7, with 9 nucleotides matching TRBD1. CDR3 length: 16 amino acids. V gave up 3 bases and J gave up 1 base; unmatched junction bases: 7. CDR1 and CDR2 from the germline V gene are LGHNA and YSLEER. CDR3 bases: TGCGCCAGCAGCCAGGGAGACAGGGGGACATCCTACGAGCAGTACTTC. This translates into CASSQGDRGTSYEQYF.

V is TRBV9 and J is TRBJ2-2; TRBD1 agrees at 10 bases. The germline gives CDR1 SGDLS, CDR2 YYNGEE. This CDR3 spans 19 amino acids. V lost 0 bases, J lost 3 bases, and 11 bases stayed unmatched. The DNA for the CDR3 is TGTGCCAGCAGCGTAGCTAATACGTGGGACAGGGGACACACCGGGGAGCTGTTTTTT. It encodes CASSVANTWDRGHTGELFF.

The gene calls are TRBV3-1 (or the pseudogene TRBV3-2) and TRBJ2-2; the match to TRBD2 covers 8 bases. CDR1 is LGHDT and CDR2 is YNNKEL in the germline V gene (reference sequence). V was clipped by 0 bases and J by 0 bases; unmatched bases: 3. This CDR3 is built from 17 residues. The CDR3 is CASSQDLAGTNTGELFF. In DNA form, the CDR3 reads TGTGCCAGCAGCCAAGATTTAGCGGGGACGAACACCGGGGAGCTGTTTTTT.

This sequence joins TRBV7-9 and TRBJ1-1; no firm D call. The CDR3 has 16 residues. The V gene's germline CDR1 is SEHNR and CDR2 FQNEAQ (reference sequence). V shed 2 bases and J shed 4 bases, with 17 bases lying between them. CDR3 sequence: CASSLPGPSAGTEAFF. The CDR3, as DNA: TGTGCCAGCAGCTTACCGGGCCCCTCCGCGGGCACTGAAGCTTTCTTT. The full variable domain, in which reference TRBV7-9 and TRBJ1-1 provide the parts outside the CDR3, is DTGVSQNPRHKITKRGQNVTFRCDPISEHNRLYWYRQTLGQGPEFLTYFQNEAQLEKSRLLSDRFSAERPKGSFSTLEIQRTEQGDSAMYLCASSLPGPSAGTEAFFGQGTRLTVV.

V is TRBV19 and J is TRBJ1-5; 7 bases fit TRBD1. Germline V gives CDR1 LNHDA, CDR2 SQIVND (reference sequence). This CDR3 is built from 13 residues. V shed 8 bases and J 5 bases; nucleotides not matched to a gene: 6. CDR3 residues: CASADRDYQPQHF. The CDR3 DNA is TGTGCCAGTGCTGACAGGGACTATCAGCCCCAGCATTTT.

The chain is built from TRBV19 and TRBJ2-1, with 9 bases fitting TRBD2. J gave up 4 bases and V 6 bases, and 4 bases lay outside the gene matches. The CDR3 totals 14 residues. Germline V gene lookup returns CDR1 LNHDA and CDR2 SQIVND (reference sequence). The CDR3 DNA reads TGTGCCAGTAGGACCCTAGCGGGATACAATGAGCAGTTCTTC. Translated: CASRTLAGYNEQFF.

J is TRBJ1-6 and V is TRBV28; 12 bases are a match to TRBD1. Germline-derived CDR1 and CDR2 are MDHEN and SYDVKM. The CDR3 length is 19 residues. V trimming: 6 bases; J trimming: 1 base; junction bases outside the gene matches: 10. CDR3 nucleotide sequence: TGTGCCAGCAGCCAGGGACAGGGGGCGATGGGGTCCTATAATTCACCCCTCCACTTT. It is translated as CASSQGQGAMGSYNSPLHF.

V gene TRBV19 combines with J gene TRBJ1-1; TRBD1 might be the D (5 bases). The CDR3 covers 13 residues. Germline lookup yields CDR1 LNHDA and CDR2 SQIVND (reference sequence). V was trimmed by 2 bases and J by 8 bases, leaving 12 bases between them. The CDR3 region is CASSIRDSLEAFF. CDR3 bases: TGTGCCAGTAGTATACGAGACAGCCTCGAAGCTTTCTTT.

This chain uses TRBV19 with TRBJ2-7; the match to TRBD1 covers 9 bases. The CDR3 covers 15 residues. The V and J ends lost 5 bases and 6 bases, in that order; junction bases with no gene match: 11. Germline CDR1 LNHDA, CDR2 SQIVND (reference sequence). The CDR3 DNA sequence: TGTGCCAGTAGTCCCAAAGCCGGGACAGGGTCCGAGCAGTACTTC. Amino acids: CASSPKAGTGSEQYF.

V is TRBV19 and J is TRBJ1-3; tentatively, D is TRBD1 (6 bases). Germline V gene lookup returns CDR1 LNHDA and CDR2 SQIVND (reference sequence). The V and J ends lost 8 bases and 3 bases respectively, with 14 bases between them. The CDR3 runs 14 residues. The DNA for the CDR3 is TGTGCCAGTGGACAGAGAGTGAATGGAAACACCATATATTTT. This translates into CASGQRVNGNTIYF.

V usage is TRBV28 and J usage is TRBJ1-3, with 7 bases lining up with TRBD1. Trimming removed 5 bases from V and 0 bases from J; junction bases left unmatched: 16. Germline values: CDR1 MDHEN, CDR2 SYDVKM. The CDR3 extends over 19 amino acids. CDR3 residues: CASSPEINRGQISGNTIYF. CDR3 DNA: TGTGCCAGCAGTCCGGAGATTAATAGGGGACAGATCTCTGGAAACACCATATATTTT.

The chain carries TRBV3-1 (or the pseudogene TRBV3-2) and TRBJ2-7, with TRBD1 matching over 9 bases. There are 15 residues in the CDR3. The germline V gene encodes CDR1 LGHDT and CDR2 YNNKEL (reference sequence). The V and J ends lost 4 bases and 3 bases, in that order; junction bases with no gene match: 7. This CDR3 reads CASSRTTGGDYEQYF. The CDR3 nucleotides are TGTGCCAGCAGCCGTACGACAGGGGGGGACTACGAGCAGTACTTC.